This T cell receptor beta chain was captured by sequencing in a study of T-cell reconstitution after alpha-beta-depleted transplantation in children. Study results and limitations: T-cell counts and diversity were attributed mostly to newly produced T cells one year after transplant.

To note about this clonotype: Its antigen is currently unknown.

Using unique molecular identifiers, the investigators prepared the TCRbeta library. TCRdb recomputed calls from the PCR reads with MiXCR, one row per CDR3 protein. Of 450,000 to 550,000 distinct CDR3 sequences listed, about 10% are singletons. Germline V gene data show CDR1 as MNHNS and CDR2 as SASEGT. V was pared by 5 bases and J by 9 bases, with 17 bases between. The CDR3 is 14 residues long. This receptor was identified in a female patient aged 2-15 years who had a stem cell transplant for aplastic anemia, so the T cells may come from the graft donor. This chain joins TRBV6-1 and TRBJ1-5; a possible D gene is TRBD1 (5 bases). The source was PBMCs, mostly from graft donor cells, collected 180 days after TCRalphabeta/CD19-depleted stem cell transplant. CDR3 DNA: TGTGCCAGCAGTACGGGGACGGCCACAGGGCCCCAGCATTTT. The encoded protein is CASSTGTATGPQHF.